This TCR beta chain was profiled in a study of T cells after posttransplantation cyclophosphamide. Study results and limitations: Recipient CMV seropositivity and CMV reactivation strongly tracked TRB clonality. Tissue-infiltrating T cells from skin or gut overlapped little with blood T cells.

The CDR3 totals 16 residues. Germline CDR1 MNHNY, CDR2 SVGAGI (reference sequence). The ends lost 4 bases at V and 4 bases at J; junction bases unmatched: 12. Here immunoSEQ multiplex PCR was the method, and the copy in TCRdb shows in-frame clones only, minus some. Altogether some 34,000 clones are present, 78% being singletons, with the ten largest covering 8.1%. Cyclophosphamide on days +3 and +4 followed busulfan-fludarabine conditioning and a marrow graft. Points on this clone: Its matching antigen is unknown.

The chain employs TRBV6-6 and TRBJ2-7; 8 positions agree with TRBD1. The TCR sequence derives from a female patient aged 40-50 years who received an allogeneic stem cell transplant from a related donor, was CMV-positive, and had no GVHD. Certain T cells may be donor cells from the graft. The sequences come from CD4+ T cells sorted from blood, collected 1,900 to 2,000 days after a stem cell transplant with posttransplant cyclophosphamide. In nucleotides, the CDR3 is TGTGCCAGCAGTTTGGTCTTCGGACAGGGAGTATACGAGCAGTACTTC. This gives the protein CASSLVFGQGVYEQYF.